The rows below give T cell receptor beta chains drawn from one sample of a study of OX40 agonist ivuxolimab in advanced cancers. Method: immunoSEQ multiplex PCR; TCRdb's copy keeps in-frame clones and lacks some. The sample consists of approximately 69,000 clones, just under 85% of them appearing once. The specimen comprised CD4+ or CD8+ T cells sorted from blood, sampled in a trial of the OX40 agonist ivuxolimab. Source of these receptors: an adult with an advanced solid tumor such as melanoma, head and neck, liver or kidney cancer. CDR3s include the opening cysteine and the closing phenylalanine or tryptophan. Each record gives: clone size, D gene, V gene, J gene, CDR3 DNA, CDR3 protein. The D gene is left open where the match is weak. Not all rows give a size; the values are once, few, many and, for expanded clones, a class.

clone size: NA
D gene: TRBD1
V gene: TRBV18
J gene: TRBJ2-7
CDR3 DNA: TGTGCCAGCTCACCTTTAGACAGGGGGAACGAGCAGTACTTC
CDR3 protein: CASSPLDRGNEQYF

clone size: NA
D gene: TRBD1
V gene: TRBV9
J gene: TRBJ1-5
CDR3 DNA: TGTGCCAGCAGCGTAGCTCTGAGACAGGGTGGTAGCAATCAGCCCCAGCATTTT
CDR3 protein: CASSVALRQGGSNQPQHF

clone size: NA
D gene: TRBD2
V gene: TRBV10-1
J gene: TRBJ2-3
CDR3 DNA: TGCGCCAGCAGCCGCAGCGGGAGGACCAACCGGGGGGACACAGATACGCAGTATTTT
CDR3 protein: CASSRSGRTNRGDTDTQYF

clone size: NA
D gene: NA
V gene: TRBV9
J gene: TRBJ1-1
CDR3 DNA: TGTGCCAGCAGCGGAGGGGTGAACACTGAAGCTTTCTTT
CDR3 protein: CASSGGVNTEAFF

clone size: NA
D gene: TRBD1
V gene: TRBV18
J gene: TRBJ2-6
CDR3 DNA: TGTGCCAGCTCATCGCCCGGACAGGCGACCTCTGGGGCCAACGTCCTGACTTTC
CDR3 protein: CASSSPGQATSGANVLTF

clone size: NA
D gene: TRBD1
V gene: TRBV29-1
J gene: TRBJ1-2
CDR3 DNA: TGCAGCGTTAACGACAGGGCAATCGGTGGCTACACCTTC
CDR3 protein: CSVNDRAIGGYTF

clone size: NA
D gene: NA
V gene: TRBV5-4
J gene: TRBJ1-2
CDR3 DNA: TGTGCCAGCAGCGGGGGACAACACAGATCTAACTATGGCTACACCTTC
CDR3 protein: CASSGGQHRSNYGYTF

clone size: NA
D gene: NA
V gene: TRBV15
J gene: TRBJ2-3
CDR3 DNA: TGTGCCACCAGCACGGGGGGCGCGGGCACAGATACGCAGTATTTT
CDR3 protein: CATSTGGAGTDTQYF

clone size: NA
D gene: TRBD2
V gene: TRBV25-1
J gene: TRBJ2-2
CDR3 DNA: TGTGCCCCCTGGGGGAGGGTGGGCACCGGGGAGCTGTTTTTT
CDR3 protein: CAPWGRVGTGELFF

clone size: NA
D gene: NA
V gene: TRBV6-6
J gene: TRBJ1-2
CDR3 DNA: TGTGCCAGCAGTTACTCGGCAGCGTCCTATGGCTACACCTTC
CDR3 protein: CASSYSAASYGYTF

clone size: few
D gene: NA
V gene: TRBV2
J gene: TRBJ1-1
CDR3 DNA: TGTGCCAGCACCACAGATGTGAGGACTGAAGCTTTCTTT
CDR3 protein: CASTTDVRTEAFF

clone size: NA
D gene: TRBD1
V gene: TRBV5-1
J gene: TRBJ1-2
CDR3 DNA: TGCGCCAGCACCCCCGGAGGGGGCGCGGACTATGGCTACACCTTC
CDR3 protein: CASTPGGGADYGYTF

clone size: NA
D gene: TRBD1
V gene: TRBV23-1
J gene: TRBJ2-2
CDR3 DNA: TGCGCCAGCAGTCAAGGGACAGCGGACACCGGGGAGCTGTTTTTT
CDR3 protein: CASSQGTADTGELFF

clone size: NA
D gene: NA
V gene: TRBV9
J gene: TRBJ1-4
CDR3 DNA: TGTGCCAGCAGCGTAGGGAGCTTAACTAATGAAAAACTGTTTTTT
CDR3 protein: CASSVGSLTNEKLFF

clone size: NA
D gene: NA
V gene: TRBV13
J gene: TRBJ1-1
CDR3 DNA: TGTGCCAGCAGGAAAGGTACAGAAGCTTTCTTT
CDR3 protein: CASRKGTEAFF

clone size: few
D gene: TRBD1
V gene: TRBV7-2
J gene: TRBJ1-2
CDR3 DNA: TGTGCCAGCAGCCTACCGACAGGGGTCGTTGGCTACACCTTC
CDR3 protein: CASSLPTGVVGYTF

clone size: few
D gene: NA
V gene: TRBV25-1
J gene: TRBJ2-5
CDR3 DNA: TGTGCCAGCAGTGAATATAGAGGCAGACAAGAGACCCAGTACTTC
CDR3 protein: CASSEYRGRQETQYF

clone size: NA
D gene: TRBD2
V gene: TRBV27
J gene: TRBJ2-1
CDR3 DNA: TGTGCCAGCAGTTTAGCGGGAGCCTACAATGAGCAGTTCTTC
CDR3 protein: CASSLAGAYNEQFF

clone size: NA
D gene: NA
V gene: TRBV15
J gene: TRBJ2-5
CDR3 DNA: TGTGCCACCAGCGGGGGTTCTGGGGCTGGAGAGACCCAGTACTTC
CDR3 protein: CATSGGSGAGETQYF

clone size: NA
D gene: NA
V gene: TRBV28
J gene: TRBJ1-6
CDR3 DNA: TGTGCCAGCAGTTTCAGGCAAGGGAATTCACCCCTCCACTTT
CDR3 protein: CASSFRQGNSPLHF

clone size: NA
D gene: NA
V gene: TRBV7-9
J gene: TRBJ2-3
CDR3 DNA: TGTGCCAGCAGCTTAGAGAGGGTGACCGCAGATACGCAGTATTTT
CDR3 protein: CASSLERVTADTQYF

clone size: NA
D gene: NA
V gene: TRBV6-6
J gene: TRBJ1-1
CDR3 DNA: TGTGCCAGCAGTTTAGACCGGTCCGGGAGGGCTGAAGCTTTCTTT
CDR3 protein: CASSLDRSGRAEAFF

clone size: NA
D gene: TRBD2
V gene: TRBV9
J gene: TRBJ2-3
CDR3 DNA: TGTGCCAGCAGCGTAGAAGCGGGGGGGAACACAGATACGCAGTATTTT
CDR3 protein: CASSVEAGGNTDTQYF

clone size: NA
D gene: NA
V gene: TRBV5-6
J gene: TRBJ2-3
CDR3 DNA: TGTGCCAGCAGCTTAGGGCGGACGCCCACAGATACGCAGTATTTT
CDR3 protein: CASSLGRTPTDTQYF

clone size: NA
D gene: TRBD1
V gene: TRBV28
J gene: TRBJ1-5
CDR3 DNA: TGTGCCAGCAGTCTTGATCCGGGGACAGGGGATCAGCCCCAGCATTTT
CDR3 protein: CASSLDPGTGDQPQHF

clone size: NA
D gene: NA
V gene: TRBV19
J gene: TRBJ1-2
CDR3 DNA: TGTGCCAGTAGTATACTCCGACTGAACTATGGCTACACCTTC
CDR3 protein: CASSILRLNYGYTF

clone size: NA
D gene: NA
V gene: TRBV7-2
J gene: TRBJ1-1
CDR3 DNA: TGTGCCAGCAGTGATGGGACATCCCGCCGTGTCTTT
CDR3 protein: CASSDGTSRRVF